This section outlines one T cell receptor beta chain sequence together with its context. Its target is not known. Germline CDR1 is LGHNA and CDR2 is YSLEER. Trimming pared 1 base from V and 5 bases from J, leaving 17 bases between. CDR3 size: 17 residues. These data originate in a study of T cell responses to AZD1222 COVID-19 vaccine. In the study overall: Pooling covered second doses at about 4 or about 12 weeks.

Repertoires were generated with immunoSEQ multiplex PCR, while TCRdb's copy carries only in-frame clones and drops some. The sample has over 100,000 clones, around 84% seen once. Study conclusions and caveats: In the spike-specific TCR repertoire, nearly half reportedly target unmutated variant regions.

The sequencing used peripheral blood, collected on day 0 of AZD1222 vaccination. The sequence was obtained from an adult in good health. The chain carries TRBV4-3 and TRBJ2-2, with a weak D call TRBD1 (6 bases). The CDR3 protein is CASSQGYHGTNTGELFF. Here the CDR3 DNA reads TGCGCCAGCAGCCAAGGCTACCACGGGACAAATACCGGGGAGCTGTTTTTT.